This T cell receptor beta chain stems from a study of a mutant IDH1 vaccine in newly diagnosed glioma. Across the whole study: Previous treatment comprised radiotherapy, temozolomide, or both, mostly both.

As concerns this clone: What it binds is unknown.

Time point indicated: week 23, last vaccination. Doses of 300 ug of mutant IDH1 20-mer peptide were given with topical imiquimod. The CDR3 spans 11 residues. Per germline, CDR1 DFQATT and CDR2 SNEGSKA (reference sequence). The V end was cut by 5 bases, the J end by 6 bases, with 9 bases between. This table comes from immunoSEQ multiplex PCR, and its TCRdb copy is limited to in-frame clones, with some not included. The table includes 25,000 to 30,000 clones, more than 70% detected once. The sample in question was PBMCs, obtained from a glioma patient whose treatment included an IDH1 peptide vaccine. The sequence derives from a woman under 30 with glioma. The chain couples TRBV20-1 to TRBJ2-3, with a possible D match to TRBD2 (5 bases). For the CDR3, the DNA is TGCAGTGCTGCCCCGGGGGATACGCAGTATTTT. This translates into CSAAPGDTQYF.